Sequencing of this TCR beta chain was carried out in a study of shared clonotypes between healthy human individuals. As for the study in general: Serving as donors were a couple of women and a few men, whose ages spanned 18 to 49.

Study-wide results and caveats: When naive CD4 clonotypes were compared across a handful of donors, around 4.6% were shared.

Deep was the level used in running the assay. Some clones are missing from TCRdb's copy, which holds only in-frame ones; the method was immunoSEQ multiplex PCR. This table holds approximately 2,300,000 clones, 85% to 95% found once. V lost 4 bases and J 0 bases, leaving 16 bases between the germline ends. This CDR3 is built from 16 residues. The V gene's germline CDR1 is ENHRY and CDR2 SYGVKD. On this clone itself: Its antigen is unidentified.

The CD4+ fraction was divided into a CD45RA+ naive subset and a CD45RA-negative memory subset. This sequence originates from a man in his late teens or twenties in good health. Some clones in this sample may be carry-over from other donors' samples. What was sequenced was naive CD4+ T cells from PBMCs. Noted subset: CD45RA+ positively selected. This chain connects TRBV10-3 to TRBJ2-7; D perhaps matches TRBD2 (6 bases). CDR3 bases: TGTGCCATCAGTGGTCTCGGGGGTCAAGGCTCCTACGAGCAGTACTTC. This codes for CAISGLGGQGSYEQYF.